The entry below gives a single T cell receptor (beta chain) sequence along with its context. The data were produced by immunoSEQ multiplex PCR, yet TCRdb's version contains in-frame clones alone and is incomplete. Of roughly 100,000 clones detected, around 90% appear once; the ten largest clones hold more than 20%. This entry comes from a study of T cell responses to AZD1222 COVID-19 vaccine. The germline gives CDR1 SGHTA, CDR2 FQGNSA. CDR3 size: 16 residues. Unmatched junction bases numbered 3, after V lost 0 bases and J lost 4 bases. The chain links TRBV7-2 to TRBJ2-2; 9 nucleotides match TRBD2. This receptor was taken from an adult in good health. This specimen was peripheral blood, taken on day 0 of AZD1222 vaccination. CDR3 protein: CASSLARGGVTGELFF. Written as DNA, the CDR3 is TGTGCCAGCAGCTTAGCGCGGGGGGGAGTCACCGGGGAGCTGTTTTTT.